One sample yielded the 15 T cell receptor beta chains listed below, sequenced in a study of beta chain features in type 1 diabetes. Sequencing targeted expressed TCRB transcripts, as all isolated RNA had been reverse transcribed. Libraries were prepared by immunoSEQ multiplex PCR; TCRdb keeps only in-frame clonotypes and omits some of them. Of a few hundred thousand clones detected, around 9.9% appear once; the ten largest clones hold 1% to 1.5%. The sequencing sample was made of central memory CD4+ T cells from blood. The receptors stem from a young man in good health.

The table lists this clone with a few counts. The rearrangement joins TRBV4-1 to TRBJ2-3, with TRBD1 as a possible D gene (6 bases). The V end lost 3 bases, the J end lost 2 bases, and 15 bases lay between the germline ends. This CDR3 is 16 amino acids long. Germline CDR1 MGHRA, CDR2 YSYEKL. DNA of the CDR3: TGCGCCAGCAGCCAGCTCTTCCGGGACAACACAGATACGCAGTATTTT. As protein: CASSQLFRDNTDTQYF.

This clone was seen more than once but under ten times. This sequence joins TRBV7-8 and TRBJ1-2; D perhaps matches TRBD1 (5 bases). Trimming took off 4 bases at V and 2 bases at J, with 14 bases between the two ends. The CDR3 covers 15 residues. The germline gives CDR1 SGHVS, CDR2 FQNEAQ. CDR3 residues: CASSSTGGRNYGYTF. For the CDR3, the DNA is TGTGCCAGCAGCTCGACCGGGGGGAGGAACTATGGCTACACCTTC.

The V call is TRBV4-1, the J call TRBJ2-7, with D possibly TRBD2 on 6 matching bases. Per germline, CDR1 MGHRA and CDR2 YSYEKL. The CDR3 has 13 amino acids. Trimming took 2 bases from V and 3 from J, leaving 8 bases between them. CDR3 amino acids: CASSQRSGYEQYF. The DNA of the CDR3 is TGCGCCAGCAGCCAACGTAGCGGCTACGAGCAGTACTTC.

CDR3 sequence: CASSFDRNYGYTF. The CDR3 DNA is TGTGCCAGCAGCTTTGACAGGAACTATGGCTACACCTTC. The V and J genes are TRBV7-2 and TRBJ1-2; D is possibly TRBD1 (6 bases). Germline loops: CDR1 SGHTA, CDR2 FQGNSA. The CDR3 spans 13 residues. Trimming took off 3 bases at V and 2 bases at J, with 7 bases between the two ends.

The chain employs TRBV5-4 and TRBJ2-7; no clear D gene. V lost 0 bases and J lost 0, with 13 bases in between. Looked up from germline, CDR1 is SGHNT and CDR2 is YYREEE (reference sequence). The CDR3 contains 16 residues. CDR3 amino acids: CASSLAGGAISYEQYF. CDR3 coding DNA: TGTGCCAGCAGCTTGGCCGGTGGCGCAATCTCCTACGAGCAGTACTTC.

This clone was seen a few times. The chain is built from TRBV28 and TRBJ2-1; D is tentatively TRBD1 or TRBD2 (5 bases each). Germline values: CDR1 MDHEN, CDR2 SYDVKM. The V end lost 7 bases, the J end lost 7 bases, and 26 bases lay between the germline ends. The CDR3 has 17 amino acids. CDR3 bases: TGTGCCAGCACCTCGAAAAAAACGGGACGGAGGAGTAATGAGCAGTTCTTC. This sequence encodes CASTSKKTGRRSNEQFF.

The chain recombines TRBV5-5 with TRBJ2-1, with 10 bases lining up with TRBD2. The CDR3 has 15 amino acids. J gave up 7 bases and V 0 bases, and 4 bases lay outside the gene matches. Germline loops: CDR1 SGHKS, CDR2 YYEKEE (reference sequence). The CDR3 is CASSLESGRGNEQFF. As DNA, the CDR3 is TGTGCCAGCAGCTTGGAAAGCGGGAGGGGAAATGAGCAGTTCTTC.

This sequence joins TRBV18 and TRBJ1-1, with D possibly matching TRBD1 (6 bases). There are 15 residues in the CDR3. Germline loops: CDR1 KGHSH, CDR2 LQKENI. Trimming cost V 5 bases and J 0 bases, with 13 bases left between them. The DNA of the CDR3 is TGTGCCAGCTCAAATGTCGGGGGCCTGAACACTGAAGCTTTCTTT. Its translation is CASSNVGGLNTEAFF.

This clone was counted between two and nine times. The rearrangement uses TRBV30 and TRBJ1-3; D remains ambiguous. The CDR3 is made up of 13 amino acids. Per germline, CDR1 GTSNPN and CDR2 SVGIG (reference sequence). V lost 0 bases and J 5 bases, leaving 8 bases between the germline ends. DNA of the CDR3: TGTGCCTGGAGTGTAACTTCGCGAAACACCATATATTTT. Residues: CAWSVTSRNTIYF.

The rearrangement links TRBV10-3 to TRBJ1-2; the D gene is possibly TRBD1 (6 bases). Germline V gives CDR1 ENHRY, CDR2 SYGVKD. This CDR3 is built from 14 residues. Trimming removed 4 bases from V and 4 bases from J, with 13 bases in between. Here the CDR3 reads CAISGTETSYGYTF. The CDR3 DNA sequence: TGTGCCATCAGTGGGACAGAGACCTCCTATGGCTACACCTTC.

This clone was counted at least ten times. The rearrangement uses TRBV29-1 and TRBJ2-1; 7 nucleotides match TRBD2. Germline V gene lookup returns CDR1 SQVTM and CDR2 ANQGSEA. Trimming cost V 7 bases and J 1 base; bases outside gene matches: 10. CDR3 length: 15 residues. The DNA of the CDR3 is TGCAGCGCGAGGCCGACTAGCTTGTCCTACAATGAGCAGTTCTTC. It specifies CSARPTSLSYNEQFF.

This clone was seen at least ten times. This rearrangement joins TRBV6-1 to TRBJ1-3; D remains unclear. This CDR3 comprises 13 residues. CDR1 and CDR2 (germline): MNHNS, SASEGT. Trimming cost V 6 bases and J 0 bases, with 6 bases left between them. The CDR3 DNA is TGTGCCAGCAGGGGAAGCTCTGGAAACACCATATATTTT. This encodes CASRGSSGNTIYF.

The sample holds a few counts of this clone. The chain employs TRBV4-2 and TRBJ2-1; D uncertain. The CDR3 is 14 residues long. The ends were cut back, 0 bases at V and 3 bases at J, with 6 bases in the middle. CDR1 and CDR2 from the germline V gene are LGHNA and YNFKEQ. In DNA, the CDR3 is TGTGCCAGCAGCCAAGAACTTCACTACAATGAGCAGTTCTTC. It is translated as CASSQELHYNEQFF.

This clone was counted only a few times. The chain has TRBV7-9 and TRBJ2-1; D is unresolved. The CDR3 contains 16 residues. The ends were cut back, 5 bases at V and 0 bases at J, with 14 bases in the middle. From germline, CDR1 is SEHNR and CDR2 FQNEAQ (reference sequence). The CDR3 here is CASSPPAQFSYNEQFF. Written as DNA, the CDR3 is TGTGCCAGCAGCCCCCCCGCACAGTTCTCCTACAATGAGCAGTTCTTC.

This clone was seen only a few times. This rearrangement joins TRBV11-3 to TRBJ2-5; D is perhaps TRBD1 (7 bases). V was cut by 5 bases and J by 4 bases, with 14 bases left in between. The CDR3 covers 14 residues. Germline V gene sequence: CDR1 SGHNT, CDR2 YENEEA. The CDR3 sequence is CASSNNRGGETQYF. CDR3 nucleotide sequence: TGTGCCAGCAGCAACAACAGGGGAGGAGAGACCCAGTACTTC.